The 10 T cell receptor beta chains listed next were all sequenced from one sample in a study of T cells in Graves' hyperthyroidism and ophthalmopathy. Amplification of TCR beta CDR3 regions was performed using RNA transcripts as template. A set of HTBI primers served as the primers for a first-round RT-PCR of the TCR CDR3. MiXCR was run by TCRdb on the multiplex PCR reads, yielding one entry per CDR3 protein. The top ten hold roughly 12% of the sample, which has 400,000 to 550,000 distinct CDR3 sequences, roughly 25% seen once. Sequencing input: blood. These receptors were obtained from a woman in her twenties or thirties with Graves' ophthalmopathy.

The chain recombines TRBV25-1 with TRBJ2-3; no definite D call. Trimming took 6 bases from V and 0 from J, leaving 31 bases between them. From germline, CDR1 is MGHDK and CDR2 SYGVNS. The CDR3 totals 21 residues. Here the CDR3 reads CASRKRPGRSAQRPSTDTQYF. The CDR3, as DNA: TGTGCCAGCAGGAAAAGACCAGGCAGGTCAGCCCAAAGACCTAGCACAGATACGCAGTATTTT.

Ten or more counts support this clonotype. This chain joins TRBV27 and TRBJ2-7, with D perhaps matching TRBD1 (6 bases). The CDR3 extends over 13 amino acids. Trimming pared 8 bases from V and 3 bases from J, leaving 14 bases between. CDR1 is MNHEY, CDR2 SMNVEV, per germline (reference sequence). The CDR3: CASGGPYSYEQYF. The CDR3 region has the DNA TGTGCCAGCGGGGGCCCCTATAGCTACGAGCAGTACTTC.

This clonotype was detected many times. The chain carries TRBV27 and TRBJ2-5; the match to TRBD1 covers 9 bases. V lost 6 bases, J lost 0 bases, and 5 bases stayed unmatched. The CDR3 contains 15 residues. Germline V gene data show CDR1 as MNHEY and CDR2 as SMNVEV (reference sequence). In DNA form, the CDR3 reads TGTGCCAGCAGACCGGGACAGGGAAACCAAGAGACCCAGTACTTC. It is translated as CASRPGQGNQETQYF.

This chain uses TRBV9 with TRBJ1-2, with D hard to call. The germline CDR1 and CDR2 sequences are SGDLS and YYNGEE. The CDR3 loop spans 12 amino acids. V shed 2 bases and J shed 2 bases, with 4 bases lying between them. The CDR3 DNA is TGTGCCAGCAGCGTCTTCAACTATGGCTACACCTTC. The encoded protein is CASSVFNYGYTF.

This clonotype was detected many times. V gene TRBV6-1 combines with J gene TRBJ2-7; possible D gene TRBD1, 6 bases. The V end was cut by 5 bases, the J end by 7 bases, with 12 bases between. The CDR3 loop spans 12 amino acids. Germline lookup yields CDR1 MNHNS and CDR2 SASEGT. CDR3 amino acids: CASSPYQGEQYF. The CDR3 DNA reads TGTGCCAGCAGTCCTTATCAGGGGGAGCAGTACTTC.

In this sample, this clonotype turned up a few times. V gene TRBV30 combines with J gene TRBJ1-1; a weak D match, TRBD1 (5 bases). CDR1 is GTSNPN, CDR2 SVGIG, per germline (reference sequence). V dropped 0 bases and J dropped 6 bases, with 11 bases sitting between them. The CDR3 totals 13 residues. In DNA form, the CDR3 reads TGTGCCTGGAGTGTAATTAGAGGGGCTGAAGCTTTCTTT. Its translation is CAWSVIRGAEAFF.

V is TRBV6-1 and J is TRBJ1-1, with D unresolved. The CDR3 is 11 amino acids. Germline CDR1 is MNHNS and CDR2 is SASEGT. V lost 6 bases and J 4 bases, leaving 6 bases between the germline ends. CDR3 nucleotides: TGTGCCAGCAGGACAAGCACTGAAGCTTTCTTT. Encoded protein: CASRTSTEAFF.

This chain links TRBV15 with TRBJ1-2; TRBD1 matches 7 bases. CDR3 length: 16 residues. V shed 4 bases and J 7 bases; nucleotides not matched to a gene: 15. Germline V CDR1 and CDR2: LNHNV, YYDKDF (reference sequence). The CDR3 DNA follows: TGTGCCACCAGCATTGGGGGAACAGGGGCTTTCCCTGGCTACACCTTC. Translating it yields CATSIGGTGAFPGYTF.

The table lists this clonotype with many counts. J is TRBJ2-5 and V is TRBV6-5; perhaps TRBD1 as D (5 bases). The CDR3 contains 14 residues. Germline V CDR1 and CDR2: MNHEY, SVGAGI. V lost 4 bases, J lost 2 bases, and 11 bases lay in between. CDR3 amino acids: CASSSRTHQETQYF. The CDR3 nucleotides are TGTGCCAGCAGTTCCCGGACACATCAAGAGACCCAGTACTTC.

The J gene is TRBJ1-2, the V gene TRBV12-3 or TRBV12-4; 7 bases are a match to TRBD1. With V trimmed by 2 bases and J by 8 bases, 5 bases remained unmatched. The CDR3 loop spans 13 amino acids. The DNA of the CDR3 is TGTGCCAGCAGTTTAAACGGACAGGCGGGCTACACCTTC. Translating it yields CASSLNGQAGYTF.